One sample yielded the 28 T cell receptor beta chains listed below, sequenced in a study of cytotoxic CD8 clonotypes in ibrutinib-treated CLL. The data were produced by immunoSEQ multiplex PCR, yet TCRdb's version contains in-frame clones alone and is incomplete. The sample yields around 76,000 clones, approximately 87% seen once. Sequencing used PBMCs, obtained after 24 months of ibrutinib treatment. These receptors originate from a human donor with chronic lymphocytic leukemia.

The chain joins TRBV14 to TRBJ2-7; D is ambiguous. Between the trimmed V and J ends, which lost 1 base and 0 bases, there was a span of 16 bases. The germline V gene has CDR1 SGHDN and CDR2 FVKESK. This CDR3 has 17 amino acids. For the CDR3, the DNA is TGTGCCAGCAGCCAAGGCGCCATCGCACCGGTCTCCTACGAGCAGTACTTC. Protein sequence: CASSQGAIAPVSYEQYF.

V and J are TRBV18 and TRBJ2-7; D is unclear. CDR3 length: 13 amino acids. The V gene's germline CDR1 is KGHSH and CDR2 LQKENI. The V and J ends lost 0 bases and 4 bases respectively, with 7 bases between them. The CDR3 nucleotides read TGTGCCAGCTCACCACCCGTCAGTTACGAGCAGTACTTC. It codes for CASSPPVSYEQYF.

The chain links TRBV11-2 to TRBJ2-2; TRBD2 is a possible D gene (5 bases). V lost 5 bases to trimming and J lost 0 bases, with 7 bases between them. Per germline, CDR1 SGHAT and CDR2 FQNNGV. This CDR3 has 14 residues. The CDR3 DNA sequence: TGTGCCAGCAGCCGGGGAGCGAACACCGGGGAGCTGTTTTTT. Translated: CASSRGANTGELFF.

This chain connects TRBV6-1 to TRBJ1-4; 7 bases fit TRBD1. Germline V gene sequence: CDR1 MNHNS, CDR2 SASEGT. The CDR3 consists of 18 residues. V lost 1 base, J lost 4 bases, and 12 bases stayed unmatched. This CDR3 reads CASSEGQGSGVSNEKLFF. The CDR3 DNA reads as TGTGCCAGCAGTGAAGGACAGGGATCGGGCGTGAGTAATGAAAAACTGTTTTTT.

This clone was observed a few times. This chain connects TRBV4-1 to TRBJ1-2, with a possible D match to TRBD1 (5 bases). Germline V lookup: CDR1 MGHRA, CDR2 YSYEKL. Trimming took off 3 bases at V and 5 bases at J, with 13 bases between the two ends. This CDR3 region has 14 residues. CDR3 DNA sequence: TGCGCCAGCAGCCATCAGGGACGGACATATGGCTACACCTTC. This codes for CASSHQGRTYGYTF.

Comment on this clone: Additional DNA sequences in this sample encode the identical CDR3. The chain couples TRBV18 to TRBJ1-1, with D perhaps TRBD1 (6 bases). V was shortened by 4 bases and J by 3 bases, with 9 bases between the two germline ends. Germline lookup yields CDR1 KGHSH and CDR2 LQKENI. This CDR3 spans 13 amino acids. The CDR3 protein is CASSLQGDTEAFF. The CDR3 nucleotides read TGTGCCAGCTCACTACAGGGAGACACTGAAGCTTTCTTT.

The V and J genes are TRBV5-1 and TRBJ2-3, with no clear D. Trimming left V 4 bases short and J 2 bases short, with 5 bases between. The germline gives CDR1 SGHRS, CDR2 YFSETQ. The CDR3 extends over 12 amino acids. The CDR3 sequence is CASSPDTDTQYF. The CDR3 DNA follows: TGCGCCAGCAGCCCGGACACAGATACGCAGTATTTT.

This clone was found once. The rearrangement uses TRBV6-5 and TRBJ2-1, with D perhaps TRBD1 (5 bases). The CDR3 contains 12 residues. V gave up 6 bases and J gave up 8 bases, with 11 bases separating them. The germline CDR1 and CDR2 sequences are MNHEY and SVGAGI. CDR3 DNA sequence: TGTGCCAGCAGCCCAGGGTTTCATGAGCAGTTCTTC. The encoded protein is CASSPGFHEQFF.

The rearrangement uses TRBV27 and TRBJ2-7; TRBD2 aligns across 9 bases. V shed 0 bases, J shed 7 bases, and the junction held 16 bases outside the gene matches. Germline CDR1 is MNHEY and CDR2 is SMNVEV (reference sequence). The CDR3 runs to 18 residues. The CDR3 protein is CASSLSLAGSSRWREQYF. The DNA of the CDR3 is TGTGCCAGCAGTTTATCCCTAGCGGGATCATCCCGGTGGAGGGAGCAGTACTTC.

The sample holds a few counts of this clone. The rearrangement joins TRBV5-1 to TRBJ2-3, with D uncertain. This CDR3 is 19 amino acids long. Germline CDR1 is SGHRS and CDR2 is YFSETQ. With 0 bases removed from V and 2 bases from J, the gap between germline ends came to 22 bases. CDR3: CASSLGPLRQESLTDTQYF. The CDR3 nucleotides are TGCGCCAGCAGCTTGGGGCCCTTAAGGCAGGAGAGTCTCACAGATACGCAGTATTTT. Filled out from reference TRBV5-1 and TRBJ2-3, the complete variable domain reads KAGVTQTPRYLIKTRGQQVTLSCSPISGHRSVSWYQQTPGQGLQFLFEYFSETQRNKGNFPGRFSGRQFSNSRSEMNVSTLELGDSALYLCASSLGPLRQESLTDTQYFGPGTRLTVL.

The V gene is TRBV7-9, the J gene TRBJ2-7; no reliable D call. Trimming stripped 1 base from V and 2 bases from J, with 6 bases between. Germline assignment: CDR1 SEHNR and CDR2 FQNEAQ (reference sequence). The CDR3 runs to 13 residues. The CDR3 spells CASSLGPPYEQYF. The CDR3, as DNA: TGTGCCAGCAGCTTAGGGCCCCCCTACGAGCAGTACTTC.

This clone was counted once. The chain couples TRBV5-4 to TRBJ2-1; no clear D gene. The V end was cut by 5 bases, the J end by 0 bases, with 6 bases between. Germline CDR1 reads SGHNT; CDR2 reads YYREEE (reference sequence). The CDR3 is 13 amino acids. This chain's CDR3 is CASRPDSYNEQFF. Here the CDR3 DNA reads TGTGCCAGCAGACCCGACTCCTACAATGAGCAGTTCTTC. Using reference TRBV5-4 and TRBJ2-1 for the parts outside the CDR3, the full variable domain is ETGVTQSPTHLIKTRGQQVTLRCSSQSGHNTVSWYQQALGQGPQFIFQYYREEENGRGNFPPRFSGLQFPNYSSELNVNALELDDSALYLCASRPDSYNEQFFGPGTRLTVL.

CDR3 in amino acids: CATAGTRDEQYF. CDR3 coding DNA: TGTGCCACAGCCGGGACTAGAGACGAGCAGTACTTC. V usage is TRBV10-3 and J usage is TRBJ2-7; 8 bases map to TRBD2. Germline-derived CDR1 and CDR2 are ENHRY and SYGVKD. After removal of 10 bases from V and 5 bases from J, the junction contained 7 bases not matched to a gene. The CDR3 runs 12 residues.

This rearrangement joins TRBV15 to TRBJ1-2; D gene uncertain. The germline V and J ends were trimmed by 1 base and 0 bases, with 15 bases remaining between them. The CDR3 has 17 amino acids. Germline-derived CDR1 and CDR2 are LNHNV and YYDKDF (reference sequence). The CDR3 loop is CATSRVGQRAPNYGYTF. The CDR3 DNA reads TGTGCCACCAGCAGAGTGGGCCAGCGGGCTCCTAACTATGGCTACACCTTC. Full variable domain (outside the CDR3, taken from reference TRBV15 and TRBJ1-2): DAMVIQNPRYQVTQFGKPVTLSCSQTLNHNVMYWYQQKSSQAPKLLFHYYDKDFNNEADTPDNFQSRRPNTSFCFLDIRSPGLGDTAMYLCATSRVGQRAPNYGYTFGSGTRLTVV.

The rearrangement uses TRBV7-8 and TRBJ2-2; D might be TRBD2 (5 bases). Germline V gene lookup returns CDR1 SGHVS and CDR2 FQNEAQ. V lost 4 bases and J 7 bases, leaving 16 bases between the germline ends. There are 15 residues in the CDR3. The CDR3 sequence is CASSSDSGWIGELFF. The DNA of the CDR3 is TGTGCCAGCAGCTCGGATTCGGGGTGGATCGGGGAGCTGTTTTTT.

The chain carries TRBV7-7 and TRBJ2-2, with 12 positions matching TRBD2. V lost 5 bases to trimming and J lost 4 bases; unmatched junction nucleotides: 5. The CDR3 extends over 16 amino acids. The germline gives CDR1 SSHAT, CDR2 FNYEAQ (reference sequence). CDR3 protein: CASSPRTSGATGELFF. CDR3 in DNA: TGTGCCAGCAGCCCAAGGACTAGCGGGGCCACCGGGGAGCTGTTTTTT.

CDR3 DNA sequence: TGTGCCAGTAGTATCCTTGCTAGCGGGAGGTACGGTGAGCAGTTCTTC. Encoded protein: CASSILASGRYGEQFF. This chain links TRBV19 with TRBJ2-1; TRBD2 aligns across 11 bases. Germline lookup yields CDR1 LNHDA and CDR2 SQIVND (reference sequence). The CDR3 extends over 16 amino acids. Germline trimming cut 3 bases from V and 9 bases from J; bases unmatched to any gene: 10.

To note about this clone: Other DNA sequences in this specimen translate into the identical CDR3. V usage is TRBV27 and J usage is TRBJ2-7, with D tentatively TRBD2 (6 bases). CDR3 length: 14 amino acids. Germline V gene lookup returns CDR1 MNHEY and CDR2 SMNVEV (reference sequence). Trimming removed 3 bases at V and 1 base at J, with 10 bases between. The CDR3 coding sequence is TGTGCCAGCAGTTTTTCGGGACTGTCCTACGAGCAGTACTTC. Translating it yields CASSFSGLSYEQYF.

This clone has only one observation. V gene TRBV7-3 combines with J gene TRBJ1-1; no clear D. This CDR3 comprises 14 residues. Per germline, CDR1 SGHTA and CDR2 FQGTGA. V lost 0 bases and J 2 bases, leaving 7 bases between the germline ends. The CDR3 DNA sequence: TGTGCCAGCAGCTTAACCACTGCAAACACTGAAGCTTTCTTT. This encodes CASSLTTANTEAFF.

This clone has only a few counts. V usage is TRBV19 and J usage is TRBJ1-5; a possible D gene is TRBD1 (5 bases). The CDR3 has 14 residues. V was trimmed by 3 bases and J by 7 bases, leaving 13 bases between them. Germline V gene lookup returns CDR1 LNHDA and CDR2 SQIVND (reference sequence). The CDR3 region has the DNA TGTGCCAGTAGTATTCGGCAGGGAGTCCAGCCCCAGCATTTT. It yields the protein CASSIRQGVQPQHF.

This sequence joins TRBV2 and TRBJ1-2, with D unresolved. Between the trimmed V and J ends, which lost 4 bases and 8 bases, there was a span of 11 bases. The CDR3 spans 12 residues. Germline V lookup: CDR1 SNHLY, CDR2 FYNNEI. As DNA, the CDR3 is TGTGCCAGCAGTGGTTATGGCAGAGGCTACACCTTC. Protein product: CASSGYGRGYTF.

This chain connects TRBV4-1 to TRBJ2-7; 7 bases line up with TRBD2. Unmatched junction bases numbered 9, after V lost 4 bases and J lost 0 bases. This CDR3 region has 16 residues. In germline, CDR1 is MGHRA, CDR2 YSYEKL. The DNA of the CDR3 is TGCGCCAGCAGCCCAATTAGCGGGTCGAGCTCCTACGAGCAGTACTTC. This translates into CASSPISGSSSYEQYF.

The gene calls are TRBV7-3 and TRBJ2-3; 8 bases are a match to TRBD1. The germline gives CDR1 SGHTA, CDR2 FQGTGA. The CDR3 totals 15 residues. Losses at the gene ends were 5 bases for V and 3 bases for J; bases not matched to a gene: 7. The CDR3 nucleotides read TGTGCCAGCAGCGCGTCCCAGGGGGCTACAGATACGCAGTATTTT. Amino acid sequence: CASSASQGATDTQYF. Full variable domain (rest looked up from reference TRBV7-3 and TRBJ2-3): GAGVSQTPSNKVTEKGKYVELRCDPISGHTALYWYRQSLGQGPEFLIYFQGTGAADDSGLPNDRFFAVRPEGSVSTLKIQRTERGDSAVYLCASSASQGATDTQYFGPGTRLTVL.

The chain uses TRBV30 and TRBJ2-7, with TRBD2 matching 9 bases. Germline V gene sequence: CDR1 GTSNPN, CDR2 SVGIG (reference sequence). There are 11 residues in the CDR3. This CDR3 is CALAGSYEQYF. CDR3 nucleotide sequence: TGTGCGCTAGCGGGATCCTACGAGCAGTACTTC.

This clone occurred once. The rearrangement joins TRBV2 to TRBJ1-2; possibly TRBD1 for D (6 bases). The CDR3 totals 13 residues. The germline V gene encodes CDR1 SNHLY and CDR2 FYNNEI. V gave up 3 bases and J gave up 3 bases, with 8 bases separating them. The CDR3 DNA follows: TGTGCCAGCAGTGAGGACAGCTACTATGGCTACACCTTC. Translated: CASSEDSYYGYTF.

V and J are TRBV7-2 and TRBJ1-5; no clear D. The CDR3 spans 15 residues. CDR1 SGHTA and CDR2 FQGNSA come from the germline V gene. V lost 6 bases to trimming and J lost 7 bases, with 19 bases between them. The CDR3 DNA is TGTGCCAGCAGTTTATCTGGGTCAGAGGGACAGCCCCAGCATTTT. It is translated as CASSLSGSEGQPQHF.

Here the CDR3 reads CASSPTQGLSGANVLTF. DNA of the CDR3: TGTGCCAGCTCACCAACCCAGGGTCTTTCTGGGGCCAACGTCCTGACTTTC. J is TRBJ2-6 and V is TRBV18, with a tentative D call TRBD1 (5 bases). V was trimmed by 2 bases and J by 1 base, leaving 12 bases between them. Per the germline V gene, CDR1 is KGHSH and CDR2 is LQKENI. The CDR3 covers 17 residues.

The chain employs TRBV7-9 and TRBJ2-3, with 10 bases fitting TRBD2. V shed 5 bases and J 2 bases; nucleotides not matched to a gene: 7. Germline CDR1 reads SEHNR; CDR2 reads FQNEAQ (reference sequence). The CDR3 is 16 amino acids. The chain's CDR3 is CASSVRLAGITDTQYF. DNA for the CDR3: TGTGCCAGCAGCGTTCGACTAGCGGGTATCACAGATACGCAGTATTTT. Using reference TRBV7-9 and TRBJ2-3 for the parts outside the CDR3, the full variable domain is DTGVSQNPRHKITKRGQNVTFRCDPISEHNRLYWYRQTLGQGPEFLTYFQNEAQLEKSRLLSDRFSAERPKGSFSTLEIQRTEQGDSAMYLCASSVRLAGITDTQYFGPGTRLTVL.